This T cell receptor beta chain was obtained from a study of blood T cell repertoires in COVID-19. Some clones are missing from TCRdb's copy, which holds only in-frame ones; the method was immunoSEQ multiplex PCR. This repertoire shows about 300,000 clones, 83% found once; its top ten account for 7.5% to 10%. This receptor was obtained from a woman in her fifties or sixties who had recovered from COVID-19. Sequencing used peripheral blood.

CDR3 loop: CASSLASGQGATDTQYF. The CDR3 DNA is TGCGCCAGCAGCTTGGCCTCTGGACAGGGTGCAACAGATACGCAGTATTTT. The V call is TRBV5-1, the J call TRBJ2-3, with 8 bases lining up with TRBD1. Losses at the gene ends were 0 bases for V and 3 bases for J; bases not matched to a gene: 9. CDR3 length: 17 residues. Germline CDR1 is SGHRS and CDR2 is YFSETQ.